This T cell receptor beta chain was found in a study of blood T cell repertoires in COVID-19. Study-wide background: The United States, Italy and Spain supplied acute and convalescent COVID-19 samples. In each case, the material was cDNA or gDNA derived from T cells, B-cell-depleted T cells, or PBMCs.

Germline loops: CDR1 LNHDA, CDR2 SQIVND (reference sequence). The V gene lost 1 base and the J gene lost 3 bases, with 8 bases spanning the gap. The CDR3 is made up of 14 amino acids. Per the original methods: Reference gene primer amplification gave estimated nucleated cell counts. Clones were read by immunoSEQ multiplex PCR, and TCRdb kept only the in-frame ones, dropping some. The V and J calls and the clone size are those of that table, but D and trimming were determined from the DNA. The repertoire holds about 24,000 clones, with approximately 86% as singletons. The sample was peripheral blood. This sequence joins TRBV19 and TRBJ2-3; D remains ambiguous. The clonotype was recovered from a man in his fifties or sixties with active COVID-19. The CDR3 region is CASSIGSDTDTQYF. Written as DNA, the CDR3 is TGTGCCAGTAGTATAGGGAGTGATACAGATACGCAGTATTTT.